The entry below gives a single T cell receptor beta chain sequence along with its context. This sample is part of a study of shared clonotypes between healthy human individuals. CDR1 GTSNPN and CDR2 SVGIG come from the germline V gene (reference sequence). V was pared by 0 bases and J by 2 bases, with 6 bases of the junction left unmatched. This CDR3 comprises 16 residues. The assay ran at deep level. The protocol was immunoSEQ multiplex PCR, while the TCRdb copy is restricted to in-frame clones and leaves out a portion. The profile shows fewer than 700,000 clones, around 78% of them singletons. The rearrangement joins TRBV30 to TRBJ2-3; 9 bases line up with TRBD1. The TCR originated in a woman aged 40 to 49 in good health. Some clones in this sample may be carry-over from other donors' samples. The specimen was PBMCs. The CDR3 coding sequence is TGTGCCTGGAGTGTGGTAGGACAGGGGATCACAGATACGCAGTATTTT. Its protein is CAWSVVGQGITDTQYF.